This T cell receptor beta chain stems from a study of CD8+ T cells in alopecia areata. The overall study: Treated patients swallowed 5 to 10 mg of oral tofacitinib twice daily. Whole-study results and caveats: Many expanded lesional clones persisted in scalp and blood during tofacitinib treatment.

Treatment of the sample: oral pan-JAK inhibitor, 5-10 mg twice daily. Extracted RNA was reverse transcribed, and the resulting cDNA served as sequencing template. Clones were read by immunoSEQ multiplex PCR, and TCRdb kept only the in-frame ones, dropping some. The data show about 74,000 clones, around 30% seen once. As for this clone: What it recognizes is unknown.

The CDR3 is made up of 17 amino acids. V shed 1 base, J shed 9 bases, and the junction held 16 bases outside the gene matches. Germline-derived CDR1 and CDR2 are SGHRS and YFSETQ. The chain uses TRBV5-1 and TRBJ2-1; 7 bases fit TRBD2. Sample: CD8+ T cells sorted from blood, taken at week 4, from a patient treated with tofacitinib. The sequence came from a human donor with alopecia areata. The CDR3 DNA reads TGCGCCAGCAGCTTGTCTCCCCAGCGGGAAGCGGGAAGTGAGCAGTTCTTC. Encoded protein: CASSLSPQREAGSEQFF.